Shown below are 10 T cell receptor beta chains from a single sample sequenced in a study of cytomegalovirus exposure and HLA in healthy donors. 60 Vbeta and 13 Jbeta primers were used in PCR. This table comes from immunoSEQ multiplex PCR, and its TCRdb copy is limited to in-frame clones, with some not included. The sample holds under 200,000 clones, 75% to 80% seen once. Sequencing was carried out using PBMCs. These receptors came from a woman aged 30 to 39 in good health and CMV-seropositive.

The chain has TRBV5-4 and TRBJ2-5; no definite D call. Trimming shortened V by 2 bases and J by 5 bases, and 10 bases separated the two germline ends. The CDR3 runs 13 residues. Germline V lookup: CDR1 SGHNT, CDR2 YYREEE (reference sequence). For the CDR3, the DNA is TGTGCCAGCAGCTTCGGAGTTAGGGAGACCCAGTACTTC. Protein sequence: CASSFGVRETQYF. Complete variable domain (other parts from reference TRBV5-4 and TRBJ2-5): ETGVTQSPTHLIKTRGQQVTLRCSSQSGHNTVSWYQQALGQGPQFIFQYYREEENGRGNFPPRFSGLQFPNYSSELNVNALELDDSALYLCASSFGVRETQYFGPGTRLLVL.

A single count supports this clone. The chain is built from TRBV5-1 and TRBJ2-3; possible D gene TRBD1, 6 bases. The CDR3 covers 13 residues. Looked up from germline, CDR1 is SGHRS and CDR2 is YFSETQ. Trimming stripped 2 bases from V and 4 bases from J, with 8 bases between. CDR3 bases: TGCGCCAGCAGCTTAGGGGGATCAGATACGCAGTATTTT. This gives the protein CASSLGGSDTQYF. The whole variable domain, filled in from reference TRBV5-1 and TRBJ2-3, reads KAGVTQTPRYLIKTRGQQVTLSCSPISGHRSVSWYQQTPGQGLQFLFEYFSETQRNKGNFPGRFSGRQFSNSRSEMNVSTLELGDSALYLCASSLGGSDTQYFGPGTRLTVL.

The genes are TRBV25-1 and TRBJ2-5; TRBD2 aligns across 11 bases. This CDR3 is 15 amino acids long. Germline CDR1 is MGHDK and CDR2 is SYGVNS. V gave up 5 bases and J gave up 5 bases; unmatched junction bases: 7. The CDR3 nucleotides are TGTGCCAGCAGTCTCTTTAGCGGGGGGGCCGAGACCCAGTACTTC. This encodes CASSLFSGGAETQYF.

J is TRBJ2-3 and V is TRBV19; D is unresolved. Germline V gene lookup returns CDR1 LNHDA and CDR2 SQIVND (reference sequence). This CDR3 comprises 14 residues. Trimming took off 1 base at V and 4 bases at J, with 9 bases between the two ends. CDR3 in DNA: TGTGCCAGTAGTATAGCCGCGCCGTCAGATACGCAGTATTTT. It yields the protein CASSIAAPSDTQYF.

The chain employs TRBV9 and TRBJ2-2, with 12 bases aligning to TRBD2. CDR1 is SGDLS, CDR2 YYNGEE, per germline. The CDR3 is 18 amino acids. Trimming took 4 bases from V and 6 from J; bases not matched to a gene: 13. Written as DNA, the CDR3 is TGTGCCAGCAGCCTGCGACTAGCGGGAGCTGATACGGCCGGGGAGCTGTTTTTT. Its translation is CASSLRLAGADTAGELFF.

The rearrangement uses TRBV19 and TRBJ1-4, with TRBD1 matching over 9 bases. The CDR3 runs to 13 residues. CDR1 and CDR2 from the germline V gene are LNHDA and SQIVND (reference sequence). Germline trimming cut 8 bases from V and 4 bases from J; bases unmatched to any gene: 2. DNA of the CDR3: TGTGCCAGTGGACAGGGGCATAATGAAAAACTGTTTTTT. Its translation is CASGQGHNEKLFF.

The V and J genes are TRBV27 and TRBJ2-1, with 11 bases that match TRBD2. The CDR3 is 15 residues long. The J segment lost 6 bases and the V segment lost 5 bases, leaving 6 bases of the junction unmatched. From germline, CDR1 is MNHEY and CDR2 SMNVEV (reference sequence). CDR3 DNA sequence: TGTGCCAGCAGTAGTAGCGGGGGGGAACCCAATGAGCAGTTCTTC. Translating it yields CASSSSGGEPNEQFF.

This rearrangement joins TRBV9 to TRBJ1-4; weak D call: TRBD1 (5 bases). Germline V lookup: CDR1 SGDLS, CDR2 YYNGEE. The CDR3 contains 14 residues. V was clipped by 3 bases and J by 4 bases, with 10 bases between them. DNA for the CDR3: TGTGCCAGCAGCGCGGACACCCATAATGAAAAACTGTTTTTT. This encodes CASSADTHNEKLFF. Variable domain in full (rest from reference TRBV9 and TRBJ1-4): DSGVTQTPKHLITATGQRVTLRCSPRSGDLSVYWYQQSLDQGLQFLIQYYNGEERAKGNILERFSAQQFPDLHSELNLSSLELGDSALYFCASSADTHNEKLFFGSGTQLSVL.

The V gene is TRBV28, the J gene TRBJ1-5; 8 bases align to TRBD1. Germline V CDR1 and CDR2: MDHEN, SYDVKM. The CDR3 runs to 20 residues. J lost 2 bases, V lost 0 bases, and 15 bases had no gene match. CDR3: CASSLCPFRQGLLCNQPQHF. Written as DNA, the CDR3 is TGTGCCAGCAGTTTATGCCCGTTCCGACAGGGGCTGCTTTGCAATCAGCCCCAGCATTTT.

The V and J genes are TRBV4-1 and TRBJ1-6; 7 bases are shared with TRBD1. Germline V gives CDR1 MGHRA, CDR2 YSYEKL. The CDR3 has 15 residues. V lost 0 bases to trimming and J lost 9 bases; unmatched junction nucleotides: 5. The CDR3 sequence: CASSQEGQGGSPLHF. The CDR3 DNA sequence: TGCGCCAGCAGCCAAGAGGGCCAGGGGGGTTCACCCCTCCACTTT.